Each of the 16 T cell receptor beta chains below was sequenced from the same sample in a study of blood T cell repertoires in COVID-19. Repertoires were generated with immunoSEQ multiplex PCR, while TCRdb's copy carries only in-frame clones and drops some. The sample contains fewer than 80,000 clones, around 73% of which appear only once. The sample consisted of peripheral blood. All receptors derive from a man aged 55-75 years with COVID-19, enrolled during active disease.

This clone was observed once. The chain links TRBV2 to TRBJ1-1; D unclear. Trimming shortened V by 7 bases and J by 3 bases, and 12 bases separated the two germline ends. Germline V lookup: CDR1 SNHLY, CDR2 FYNNEI. CDR3 length equals 13 residues. The CDR3 loop is CASNERVHTEAFF. DNA for the CDR3: TGTGCCAGCAACGAGCGTGTACACACTGAAGCTTTCTTT.

This clone appeared a single time. This rearrangement joins TRBV4-1 to TRBJ2-3, with a possible D match to TRBD1 (6 bases). V was cut by 3 bases and J by 15 bases, with 13 bases left in between. The CDR3 totals 11 residues. CDR1 is MGHRA, CDR2 YSYEKL, per germline. In DNA form, the CDR3 reads TGCGCCAGCAGCCAGAGGGGGTATACTTATTTT. Translating it yields CASSQRGYTYF.

The V and J genes are TRBV9 and TRBJ2-1; 10 nucleotides match TRBD2. The V gene end was trimmed by 0 bases and the J gene end by 9 bases; junction bases not matched to a gene: 6. Per the germline V gene, CDR1 is SGDLS and CDR2 is YYNGEE. The CDR3 spans 15 residues. In nucleotides, the CDR3 is TGTGCCAGCAGCGTAGAGTCTAGCGGGAGCGTTGAGCAGTTCTTC. Its protein product is CASSVESSGSVEQFF.

The chain combines TRBV3-1 (or the pseudogene TRBV3-2) with TRBJ2-7, with 7 bases matching TRBD1. CDR1 is LGHDT and CDR2 is YNNKEL in the germline V gene (reference sequence). The V segment lost 4 bases and the J segment 6 bases; nucleotides outside the gene matches: 12. The CDR3 totals 15 residues. The CDR3 DNA reads TGTGCCAGCAGCCTCCGGGACAGTCTACTCTCCGAGCAGTACTTC. This sequence encodes CASSLRDSLLSEQYF.

The chain recombines TRBV29-1 with TRBJ2-3; a weak D match, TRBD1 (7 bases). The germline CDR1 and CDR2 sequences are SQVTM and ANQGSEA. The CDR3 is 14 amino acids. Trimming pared 0 bases from V and 5 bases from J, leaving 12 bases between. This CDR3 reads CSVEDPRGEDTQYF. The CDR3 DNA reads as TGCAGCGTTGAAGATCCCAGGGGGGAAGATACGCAGTATTTT.

V usage is TRBV7-3 and J usage is TRBJ2-5; the D is unclear. This CDR3 has 13 amino acids. V was trimmed by 3 bases and J by 2 bases, leaving 7 bases between them. Germline CDR1 SGHTA, CDR2 FQGTGA. The CDR3 region has the DNA TGTGCCAGCAGCTTGGGCTTTCAAGAGACCCAGTACTTC. Translated: CASSLGFQETQYF.

The chain joins TRBV5-1 to TRBJ1-5; D gene uncertain. V lost 5 bases and J lost 0, with 9 bases in between. The CDR3 loop spans 14 amino acids. The V gene's germline CDR1 is SGHRS and CDR2 YFSETQ. CDR3 nucleotides: TGCGCCAGCAGACCAGACAATAGCAATCAGCCCCAGCATTTT. Its translation: CASRPDNSNQPQHF. The full variable domain, completed using reference TRBV5-1 and TRBJ1-5, is KAGVTQTPRYLIKTRGQQVTLSCSPISGHRSVSWYQQTPGQGLQFLFEYFSETQRNKGNFPGRFSGRQFSNSRSEMNVSTLELGDSALYLCASRPDNSNQPQHFGDGTRLSIL.

The V and J genes are TRBV29-1 and TRBJ2-5; 9 bases map to TRBD2. The length of the CDR3 is 13 residues. Losses at the gene ends were 5 bases for V and 5 bases for J; bases not matched to a gene: 6. CDR1 and CDR2 (germline): SQVTM, ANQGSEA. The CDR3 loop is CSVTGTSFETQYF. The CDR3 DNA is TGCAGCGTTACCGGGACTAGCTTTGAGACCCAGTACTTC. The full variable domain, with the rest looked up from reference TRBV29-1 and TRBJ2-5, is SAVISQKPSRDICQRGTSLTIQCQVDSQVTMMFWYRQQPGQSLTLIATANQGSEATYESGFVIDKFPISRPNLTFSTLTVSNMSPEDSSIYLCSVTGTSFETQYFGPGTRLLVL.

This clone appeared once. The chain joins TRBV7-3 to TRBJ2-2; weak D call: TRBD1 (5 bases). This CDR3 has 15 residues. CDR1 and CDR2 (germline): SGHTA, FQGTGA. The V end was cut by 3 bases, the J end by 5 bases, with 13 bases between. This CDR3 is CASSFDGRVTGELFF. CDR3 in DNA: TGTGCCAGCAGCTTTGATGGCAGGGTTACCGGGGAGCTGTTTTTT.

This chain connects TRBV27 to TRBJ2-1; D is unresolved. The CDR3 is 12 residues long. V lost 5 bases to trimming and J lost 9 bases, with 11 bases between them. Germline V gene data show CDR1 as MNHEY and CDR2 as SMNVEV (reference sequence). The CDR3 is CASSTERGEQFF. CDR3 nucleotide sequence: TGTGCCAGCAGTACCGAGCGTGGTGAGCAGTTCTTC.

The chain recombines TRBV10-3 with TRBJ2-7; TRBD2 matches at 11 bases. Trimming at V came to 6 bases and at J to 5 bases, leaving 9 bases not matched to a gene. Germline CDR1 ENHRY, CDR2 SYGVKD. This CDR3 is 15 amino acids long. The CDR3 nucleotides read TGTGCCATCAGGGGAACTAGCGGGAGTTTCAACGAGCAGTACTTC. It codes for CAIRGTSGSFNEQYF.

This chain uses TRBV6-5 with TRBJ1-3; possibly TRBD1 for D (5 bases). V gave up 2 bases and J gave up 3 bases, with 5 bases separating them. From germline, CDR1 is MNHEY and CDR2 SVGAGI. The CDR3 is 13 residues long. The DNA for the CDR3 is TGTGCCAGCAGTTACGACAGTGGAAACACCATATATTTT. Encoded protein: CASSYDSGNTIYF.

V is TRBV6-2 or TRBV6-3 and J is TRBJ2-5; 13 bases align to TRBD2. The ends lost 6 bases at V and 5 bases at J; junction bases unmatched: 12. This CDR3 has 17 amino acids. Germline V gene data show CDR1 as MNHEY and CDR2 as SVGEGT. Written as DNA, the CDR3 is TGTGCCAGCAGCCCCGGACTAGCGGGAGTGATTTGGGAGACCCAGTACTTC. Translation gives CASSPGLAGVIWETQYF.

The CDR3: CASSGLISTDTQYF. CDR3 coding DNA: TGTGCCAGCAGCGGACTTATTAGCACAGATACGCAGTATTTT. The V and J genes are TRBV14 and TRBJ2-3, with D tentatively TRBD2 (5 bases). Germline V lookup: CDR1 SGHDN, CDR2 FVKESK. CDR3 size: 14 residues. Trimming pared 5 bases from V and 0 bases from J, leaving 9 bases between.

V is TRBV5-1 and J is TRBJ2-6; TRBD2 matches 7 bases. There are 14 residues in the CDR3. The V and J ends lost 5 bases and 4 bases, in that order; junction bases with no gene match: 3. Germline V gene data show CDR1 as SGHRS and CDR2 as YFSETQ. CDR3 amino acids: CASSGGDGANVLTF. The DNA for the CDR3 is TGCGCCAGCAGTGGGGGGGACGGGGCCAACGTCCTGACTTTC.

The chain carries TRBV4-1 and TRBJ2-1; 8 nucleotides agree with TRBD2. With 0 bases clipped from V and 7 bases from J, the junction kept 5 bases outside the gene matches. Germline assignment: CDR1 MGHRA and CDR2 YSYEKL. This CDR3 spans 15 amino acids. CDR3 sequence (DNA): TGCGCCAGCAGCCAAGATTGGCGGGAGGCTAATGAGCAGTTCTTC. Protein product: CASSQDWREANEQFF.